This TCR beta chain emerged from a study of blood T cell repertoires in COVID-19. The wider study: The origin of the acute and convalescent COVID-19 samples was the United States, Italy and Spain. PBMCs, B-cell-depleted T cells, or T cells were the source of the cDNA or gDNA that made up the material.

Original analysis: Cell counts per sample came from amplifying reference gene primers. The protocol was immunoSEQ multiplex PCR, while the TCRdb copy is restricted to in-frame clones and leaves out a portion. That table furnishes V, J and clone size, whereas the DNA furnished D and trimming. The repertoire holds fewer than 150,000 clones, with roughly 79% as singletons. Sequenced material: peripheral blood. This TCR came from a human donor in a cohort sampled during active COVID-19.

CDR3 amino acids: CASSLAGGQQYF. DNA for the CDR3: TGTGCCAGCAGCCTAGCGGGGGGGCAGCAGTACTTC. The rearrangement links TRBV11-3 to TRBJ2-7; TRBD2 aligns across 12 bases. V dropped 5 bases and J dropped 8; count of bases not matched to a gene: 1. Germline lookup yields CDR1 SGHNT and CDR2 YENEEA. The CDR3 consists of 12 residues.